The text below deals with one T cell receptor beta chain. Its antigen is undetermined. These data belong to a study of T-cell memory formation after mild COVID-19. Germline V gene lookup returns CDR1 KGHSH and CDR2 LQKENI. V was shortened by 6 bases and J by 2 bases, with 11 bases between the two germline ends. The CDR3 length is 13 residues. Overall study findings and caveats: Those CD4+ clones that contracted were mainly in CM and EM (CD8+ ones in EMRA). A subset of responding clones appeared in pre-infection memory, suggesting cross-reactive memory joined. There was no confirmation that second-wave clones peaking on day 37 were SARS-CoV-2 specific.

TCRdb passed the 5' RACE reads through MiXCR, listing each CDR3 protein once. The sample has 500,000 to 650,000 distinct CDR3 sequences, about a fifth seen once. Material for sequencing was PBMCs or a T cell subset sorted from them (not recorded which). The receptor was isolated from an adult woman who had mild COVID-19 (a few samples of this study predate the infection). Cell type and time point are not known. The chain has TRBV18 and TRBJ2-7; TRBD1 or TRBD2 may be the D gene (5 bases each). CDR3 protein: CASSGAWAYEQYF. The CDR3 DNA sequence: TGTGCCAGCTCCGGGGCATGGGCCTACGAGCAGTACTTC. The full variable domain, rest sourced from reference TRBV18 and TRBJ2-7, is NAGVMQNPRHLVRRRGQEARLRCSPMKGHSHVYWYRQLPEEGLKFMVYLQKENIIDESGMPKERFSAEFPKEGPSILRIQQVVRGDSAAYFCASSGAWAYEQYFGPGTRLTVT.